What follows is one T cell receptor (beta chain) and its context. In the original workflow: Reference gene primers were amplified, and this amplification served to estimate nucleated cell counts. Clones were sequenced by immunoSEQ multiplex PCR, and TCRdb holds only the in-frame ones, with some missing. That table furnishes V, J and clone size, whereas the DNA furnished D and trimming. This repertoire shows under 80,000 clones, roughly 82% found once; its top ten account for 11%. The data stem from a study of blood T cell repertoires in COVID-19. Overall study: Samples came from the United States, Italy and Spain, spanning acute and convalescent COVID-19. T cells, B-cell-depleted T cells, or PBMCs supplied cDNA or gDNA.

The CDR3 contains 14 residues. The V end lost 6 bases, the J end lost 8 bases, and 19 bases lay between the germline ends. The germline V gene has CDR1 MNHEY and CDR2 SVGAGI. This sequence originates from a man aged 50-59 years with acute or convalescent COVID-19. Sequenced: peripheral blood. The rearrangement uses TRBV6-5 and TRBJ1-2; a possible D gene is TRBD1 (5 bases). The CDR3 DNA is TGTGCCAGCAGCCAAAAAGGGGTGGTTGAGGGCTACACCTTC. Translated, it gives CASSQKGVVEGYTF.